This paragraph covers one TCR beta chain sequence. The entry originates in a study of blood T cell repertoires in COVID-19. Clones were sequenced by immunoSEQ multiplex PCR, and TCRdb holds only the in-frame ones, with some missing. The data hold 100,000 or so clones, with around 90% observed a single time. Germline lookup yields CDR1 SNHLY and CDR2 FYNNEI. The CDR3 contains 14 residues. Trimming pared 4 bases from V and 7 bases from J, leaving 11 bases between. This chain connects TRBV2 to TRBJ1-6; no firm D call. Sequences were obtained from peripheral blood. This sequence originates from a man over 45 with acute or convalescent COVID-19. CDR3 coding DNA: TGTGCCAGCAGTGCAACATCAATAAATTCACCCCTCCACTTT. Its protein product is CASSATSINSPLHF.